These 27 T cell receptor beta chains originate from one sample sequenced in a study of cytomegalovirus exposure and HLA in healthy donors. Vbeta (60) and Jbeta (13) primers were used in the PCR. Assay: immunoSEQ multiplex PCR; the TCRdb copy retains only in-frame clones and omits some. The sample lists 190,000 or so clones; less than 85% were seen once. Sequenced material: PBMCs. The receptor source for this set is a girl under 18 in good health and CMV-seropositive.

The V gene is TRBV6-1, the J gene TRBJ2-3, with a weak D call TRBD1 (6 bases). Deletions cut 4 bases from V and 3 bases from J, with 17 bases between. The CDR3 runs to 16 residues. Germline assignment: CDR1 MNHNS and CDR2 SASEGT. The CDR3 reads CASSAAGTRGTDTQYF. In DNA, the CDR3 is TGTGCCAGCAGTGCCGCCGGGACAAGGGGGACAGATACGCAGTATTTT.

This clone was counted only a few times. The rearrangement links TRBV6-5 to TRBJ1-1; weak D call: TRBD1 (5 bases). The germline V gene has CDR1 MNHEY and CDR2 SVGAGI. The CDR3 is 14 residues long. V lost 4 bases and J 1 base, leaving 10 bases between the germline ends. The CDR3 sequence: CASSSNTGNTEAFF. The DNA for the CDR3 is TGTGCCAGCAGTTCAAACACAGGGAACACTGAAGCTTTCTTT.

This chain connects TRBV11-3 to TRBJ2-1; 10 bases are shared with TRBD2. Trimming took 3 bases from V and 13 from J; bases not matched to a gene: 9. Germline V gene sequence: CDR1 SGHNT, CDR2 YENEEA. The CDR3 length is 14 residues. CDR3 nucleotides: TGTGCCAGCAGCTTTTCGAGCGGGGGGGCCCTTCAGTTCTTC. Translation: CASSFSSGGALQFF.

The sample holds a few counts of this clone. The V gene is TRBV19, the J gene TRBJ2-3, with 7 bases aligning to TRBD1. Germline CDR1 LNHDA, CDR2 SQIVND (reference sequence). The length of the CDR3 is 16 residues. V dropped 4 bases and J dropped 3; count of bases not matched to a gene: 10. CDR3 sequence (DNA): TGTGCCAGTAGTAGGGACAGAAAGGGTGCGACAGATACGCAGTATTTT. Translation gives CASSRDRKGATDTQYF.

A few counts support this clone. The V call is TRBV19, the J call TRBJ1-1; no reliable D call. Germline V gene sequence: CDR1 LNHDA, CDR2 SQIVND (reference sequence). V lost 3 bases and J lost 1, with 3 bases in between. The CDR3 extends over 12 amino acids. As DNA, the CDR3 is TGTGCCAGTAGTATCGGGAACACTGAAGCTTTCTTT. As protein: CASSIGNTEAFF.

This clone was seen only a few times. V usage is TRBV25-1 and J usage is TRBJ1-1, with 9 bases identical to TRBD1. The CDR3 totals 15 residues. The junction had 4 bases not matched to a gene; V was cut back by 1 base and J by 4 bases. The V gene's germline CDR1 is MGHDK and CDR2 SYGVNS. CDR3 DNA: TGTGCCAGCAGTGAATCACAGGGGGCTCTCACTGAAGCTTTCTTT. It yields the protein CASSESQGALTEAFF.

V and J are TRBV7-2 and TRBJ2-5; 8 nucleotides line up with TRBD2. The germline V gene has CDR1 SGHTA and CDR2 FQGNSA. V was pared by 6 bases and J by 5 bases, with 17 bases of the junction left unmatched. The CDR3 has 17 residues. In DNA form, the CDR3 reads TGTGCCAGCAGGACAGGAGCCGGGGGGGGCCGGCGCGAGACCCAGTACTTC. It codes for CASRTGAGGGRRETQYF.

V and J are TRBV7-8 and TRBJ2-3; tentative D call: TRBD2 (6 bases). Trimming stripped 1 base from V and 3 bases from J, with 11 bases between. The CDR3 spans 15 residues. Germline lookup yields CDR1 SGHVS and CDR2 FQNEAQ. As DNA, the CDR3 is TGTGCCAGCAGCTTAGATATAGGGAGGACAGATACGCAGTATTTT. Amino acid sequence: CASSLDIGRTDTQYF.

V and J are TRBV29-1 and TRBJ1-1; D perhaps matches TRBD1 (5 bases). CDR1 and CDR2 from the germline V gene are SQVTM and ANQGSEA. The CDR3 is made up of 13 amino acids. Trimming left V 6 bases short and J 0 bases short, with 11 bases between. CDR3 sequence (DNA): TGCAGCGTCGCGGGACGGATGAACACTGAAGCTTTCTTT. Its protein is CSVAGRMNTEAFF. Using reference TRBV29-1 and TRBJ1-1 for the parts outside the CDR3, the full variable domain is SAVISQKPSRDICQRGTSLTIQCQVDSQVTMMFWYRQQPGQSLTLIATANQGSEATYESGFVIDKFPISRPNLTFSTLTVSNMSPEDSSIYLCSVAGRMNTEAFFGQGTRLTVV.

The V call is TRBV7-9, the J call TRBJ1-6; TRBD1 agrees at 9 bases. J gave up 12 bases and V 4 bases, and 4 bases lay outside the gene matches. This CDR3 region has 13 residues. CDR1 is SEHNR and CDR2 is FQNEAQ in the germline V gene (reference sequence). The CDR3 coding sequence is TGTGCCAGCAGCTCTGGACAGGGGCTACCCCTCCACTTT. It is translated as CASSSGQGLPLHF.

In this sample, this clone turned up a few times. This chain uses TRBV5-1 with TRBJ1-1, with a possible D match to TRBD1 (5 bases). Trimming shortened V by 1 base and J by 6 bases, and 13 bases separated the two germline ends. From germline, CDR1 is SGHRS and CDR2 YFSETQ. This CDR3 region has 14 residues. The CDR3 is CASSLLGGGSEAFF. Written as DNA, the CDR3 is TGCGCCAGCAGCTTGTTGGGGGGTGGGTCTGAAGCTTTCTTT.

This clone was detected only a few times. Other DNA sequences in this sample translate to the same CDR3. This chain connects TRBV4-1 to TRBJ2-7, with D unresolved. Germline-derived CDR1 and CDR2 are MGHRA and YSYEKL. This CDR3 region has 15 residues. Trimming stripped 1 base from V and 0 bases from J, with 10 bases between. Here the CDR3 DNA reads TGCGCCAGCAGCCAAGCCCACTCTAGCTCCTACGAGCAGTACTTC. As protein: CASSQAHSSSYEQYF.

In its sample, this clone was seen a few times. V usage is TRBV7-2 and J usage is TRBJ2-3, with TRBD1 identical over 9 bases. J lost 6 bases, V lost 3 bases, and 4 bases had no gene match. The length of the CDR3 is 14 residues. The germline V gene encodes CDR1 SGHTA and CDR2 FQGNSA. The CDR3 sequence: CASSFDRGRDTQYF. The CDR3 DNA reads TGTGCCAGCAGCTTCGACAGGGGGAGGGATACGCAGTATTTT.

This clone was found a few times. The rearrangement uses TRBV5-6 and TRBJ1-3; D unclear. Germline V gene lookup returns CDR1 SGHDT and CDR2 YYEEEE. The CDR3 totals 14 residues. V lost 4 bases to trimming and J lost 0 bases, with 8 bases between them. The CDR3 sequence: CASSAVISGNTIYF. In nucleotides, the CDR3 is TGTGCCAGCAGCGCGGTAATCTCTGGAAACACCATATATTTT.

The chain has TRBV6-6 and TRBJ2-2; tentative D call: TRBD1 (6 bases). V was cut by 6 bases and J by 3 bases, with 8 bases left in between. There are 13 residues in the CDR3. Germline V CDR1 and CDR2: MNHNY, SVGAGI (reference sequence). CDR3 sequence: CASRSGDTGELFF. The CDR3 region has the DNA TGTGCCAGCAGATCAGGGGACACCGGGGAGCTGTTTTTT.

The J gene is TRBJ1-2, the V gene TRBV18; tentative D call: TRBD1 (6 bases). With 3 bases removed from V and 4 bases from J, the gap between germline ends came to 12 bases. The germline gives CDR1 KGHSH, CDR2 LQKENI. The CDR3 runs to 14 residues. The CDR3: CASSPGGGGYGYTF. The CDR3 DNA is TGTGCCAGCTCACCGGGAGGGGGAGGCTATGGCTACACCTTC. Full variable domain (rest looked up from reference TRBV18 and TRBJ1-2): NAGVMQNPRHLVRRRGQEARLRCSPMKGHSHVYWYRQLPEEGLKFMVYLQKENIIDESGMPKERFSAEFPKEGPSILRIQQVVRGDSAAYFCASSPGGGGYGYTFGSGTRLTVV.

The rearrangement joins TRBV6-6 to TRBJ2-7, with D perhaps TRBD1 (6 bases). The CDR3 runs to 14 residues. Trimming stripped 4 bases from V and 1 base from J, with 11 bases between. CDR1 is MNHNY and CDR2 is SVGAGI in the germline V gene (reference sequence). The CDR3 DNA reads as TGTGCCAGCAGTTCCGGGACACCATCCTACGAGCAGTACTTC. This translates into CASSSGTPSYEQYF.

This chain connects TRBV6-5 to TRBJ2-3; 11 positions match TRBD2. The CDR3 runs to 14 residues. Germline V gives CDR1 MNHEY, CDR2 SVGAGI. With 8 bases clipped from V and 3 bases from J, the junction kept 4 bases outside the gene matches. The CDR3 DNA is TGTGCCAGCCAGTCTAGCGGGGGGACAGATACGCAGTATTTT. This encodes CASQSSGGTDTQYF.

This chain connects TRBV7-2 to TRBJ2-7, with TRBD2 matching over 12 bases. The CDR3 consists of 17 residues. Germline V gene sequence: CDR1 SGHTA, CDR2 FQGNSA. The junction had 6 bases not matched to a gene; V was cut back by 0 bases and J by 3 bases. DNA for the CDR3: TGTGCCAGCAGCTTAGCCGCTAGCGGGGGGGCCAACTACGAGCAGTACTTC. It specifies CASSLAASGGANYEQYF.

The chain carries TRBV5-5 and TRBJ2-7; possible D gene TRBD1, 5 bases. V lost 0 bases and J lost 3, with 13 bases in between. Germline V lookup: CDR1 SGHKS, CDR2 YYEKEE (reference sequence). This CDR3 contains 15 residues. The DNA of the CDR3 is TGTGCCAGCAGCTTGGCGGGCAGGGTTAGCTACGAGCAGTACTTC. Translated, it gives CASSLAGRVSYEQYF. Variable domain in full (rest from reference TRBV5-5 and TRBJ2-7): DAGVTQSPTHLIKTRGQQVTLRCSPISGHKSVSWYQQVLGQGPQFIFQYYEKEERGRGNFPDRFSARQFPNYSSELNVNALLLGDSALYLCASSLAGRVSYEQYFGPGTRLTVT.

J is TRBJ2-6 and V is TRBV19; the D gene is possibly TRBD2 (5 bases). This CDR3 comprises 13 residues. Deletions cut 8 bases from V and 3 bases from J, with 8 bases between. Per the germline V gene, CDR1 is LNHDA and CDR2 is SQIVND (reference sequence). CDR3 DNA sequence: TGTGCCAGTGGGAGTGGTGGGGCCAACGTCCTGACTTTC. It yields the protein CASGSGGANVLTF.

The V call is TRBV7-9, the J call TRBJ2-3, with D possibly TRBD2 on 5 matching bases. Germline V lookup: CDR1 SEHNR, CDR2 FQNEAQ (reference sequence). The CDR3 is made up of 14 amino acids. V was trimmed by 7 bases and J by 2 bases, leaving 13 bases between them. This CDR3 reads CASTSRTLTDTQYF. The CDR3 bases are TGTGCCAGCACCTCCAGGACTCTCACAGATACGCAGTATTTT. Together with reference TRBV7-9 and TRBJ2-3, the CDR3 gives the full variable domain: DTGVSQNPRHKITKRGQNVTFRCDPISEHNRLYWYRQTLGQGPEFLTYFQNEAQLEKSRLLSDRFSAERPKGSFSTLEIQRTEQGDSAMYLCASTSRTLTDTQYFGPGTRLTVL.

This clone came up a few times. This chain links TRBV6-5 with TRBJ1-5, with D tentatively TRBD1 (5 bases). CDR3 length: 13 amino acids. V dropped 7 bases and J dropped 7 bases, with 14 bases sitting between them. Germline CDR1 is MNHEY and CDR2 is SVGAGI. Written as DNA, the CDR3 is TGTGCCAGCACCATGGGGGGGGGACAGCCCCAGCATTTT. Translated, it gives CASTMGGGQPQHF.

This chain joins TRBV30 and TRBJ2-7; no definite D call. Germline V gene data show CDR1 as GTSNPN and CDR2 as SVGIG (reference sequence). V lost 2 bases, J lost 0 bases, and 11 bases lay in between. The CDR3 covers 14 residues. DNA of the CDR3: TGTGCCTGGAGTCGCCTTTTGAGCTCCTACGAGCAGTACTTC. This gives the protein CAWSRLLSSYEQYF.

This clone showed up just once. The same CDR3 also results from other DNA sequences found in this sample. V usage is TRBV19 and J usage is TRBJ2-7; 7 positions agree with TRBD1. Trimming took 5 bases from V and 2 from J; bases not matched to a gene: 3. This CDR3 is 13 amino acids long. Germline V gene data show CDR1 as LNHDA and CDR2 as SQIVND (reference sequence). CDR3 amino acids: CASSPGTAYEQYF. The CDR3, as DNA: TGTGCCAGTAGTCCCGGGACAGCCTACGAGCAGTACTTC.

This clone came up a few times. This chain links TRBV7-8 with TRBJ1-6, with TRBD1 matching over 7 bases. This CDR3 spans 16 amino acids. Germline V gene data show CDR1 as SGHVS and CDR2 as FQNEAQ. V shed 2 bases and J 4 bases; nucleotides not matched to a gene: 5. The CDR3 DNA reads as TGTGCCAGCAGCTTATCTCGGGACAGATATAATTCACCCCTCCACTTT. The encoded protein is CASSLSRDRYNSPLHF.

As to this clone: Within the sample, other DNA sequences also encode this same CDR3. V and J are TRBV4-1 and TRBJ2-3; 7 bases match TRBD2. The V segment lost 4 bases and the J segment 1 base; nucleotides outside the gene matches: 11. Germline V gives CDR1 MGHRA, CDR2 YSYEKL. The CDR3 loop spans 17 amino acids. CDR3 in DNA: TGCGCCAGCAGCCTGGGTGGGCAGGGAGGGGGCACAGATACGCAGTATTTT. Translation gives CASSLGGQGGGTDTQYF.